Listed below are T cell receptor beta chains from one sample, sequenced in a study of spatial heterogeneity in lung cancer. Using its own MiXCR run on the 5' RACE reads, TCRdb lists one record per CDR3 protein. The sample consists of about 120,000 distinct CDR3 sequences, 9% to 15% of them appearing once. Material: PBMCs, obtained at follow-up. The receptors were gathered from a male donor with early-stage non-small cell lung cancer. CDR3s include the opening cysteine and the closing phenylalanine or tryptophan. The D gene is left open where the match is weak. Size is omitted from some rows. Given values are once, few, many or a class for expanded clones.

d_gene: -
abundance: many
j_gene: TRBJ2-7
v_gene: TRBV24-1
CDR3nt: TGTGCCACCTCGGATTGGGGGCAGGAGGACGAGCAGTACTTC
CDR3aa: CATSDWGQEDEQYF

d_gene: TRBD1
abundance: few
j_gene: TRBJ2-7
v_gene: TRBV12-3/TRBV12-4
CDR3nt: TGTGCCAGCAGCCCCTCCGGGACAGTCTACGAGCAGTACTTC
CDR3aa: CASSPSGTVYEQYF

d_gene: -
abundance: few
j_gene: TRBJ1-2
v_gene: TRBV15
CDR3nt: TGTGCCACCAGCAGAGATGGCCAGGGAGGTAGGGATGGCTACACCTTC
CDR3aa: CATSRDGQGGRDGYTF

d_gene: -
abundance: many
j_gene: TRBJ1-2
v_gene: TRBV11-2
CDR3nt: TGTGCCAGCAGCTCGACGGGACGATATGGCTACACCTTC
CDR3aa: CASSSTGRYGYTF

d_gene: -
abundance: -
j_gene: TRBJ1-1
v_gene: TRBV4-3
CDR3nt: TGCGCCAGCAGCCAAGGTGTCAGCTCGATGAACACTGAAGCTTTCTTT
CDR3aa: CASSQGVSSMNTEAFF

d_gene: -
abundance: -
j_gene: TRBJ2-3
v_gene: TRBV24-1
CDR3nt: TGTGCCACCAGTGATAAGGTCGATACGCAGTATTTT
CDR3aa: CATSDKVDTQYF

d_gene: TRBD2
abundance: -
j_gene: TRBJ2-7
v_gene: TRBV11-2
CDR3nt: TGTGCCAGCAGCTTCCGGCGGGGGGGCGACGAGCAGTACTTC
CDR3aa: CASSFRRGGDEQYF

d_gene: -
abundance: few
j_gene: TRBJ2-5
v_gene: TRBV10-3
CDR3nt: TGTGCCATCAGTGATTCGACAGTAGAGACCCAGTACTTC
CDR3aa: CAISDSTVETQYF

d_gene: -
abundance: many
j_gene: TRBJ1-2
v_gene: TRBV28
CDR3nt: TGTGCCAGCAGTCCCGGCTCCTATGGCTACACCTTC
CDR3aa: CASSPGSYGYTF

d_gene: -
abundance: few
j_gene: TRBJ2-2
v_gene: TRBV7-3
CDR3nt: TGTGCCAGCAGCCCGCCGGGGGCGGCCTCCGGGGAGCTGTTTTTT
CDR3aa: CASSPPGAASGELFF

d_gene: -
abundance: -
j_gene: TRBJ2-7
v_gene: TRBV5-1
CDR3nt: TGCGCCAGCAGCCCAGGGTGGGACGAGGGACGCTACGAGCAGTACTTC
CDR3aa: CASSPGWDEGRYEQYF

d_gene: -
abundance: few
j_gene: TRBJ2-7
v_gene: TRBV18
CDR3nt: TGTGCCAGCTCACCTGACCGGGACGGGTCCTACGAGCAGTACTTC
CDR3aa: CASSPDRDGSYEQYF

d_gene: -
abundance: -
j_gene: TRBJ2-2
v_gene: TRBV5-1
CDR3nt: TGCGCCAGCAGCCTAACCTGGGGACCGAACACCGGGGAGCTGTTTTTT
CDR3aa: CASSLTWGPNTGELFF

d_gene: -
abundance: few
j_gene: TRBJ1-2
v_gene: TRBV20-1
CDR3nt: TGCAGTGCTAGACGGCTCAAGGGGGAGCGTGGCTACACCTTC
CDR3aa: CSARRLKGERGYTF

d_gene: -
abundance: many
j_gene: TRBJ2-1
v_gene: TRBV12-3/TRBV12-4
CDR3nt: TGTGCCAGCAGCCCTCTCCGGACGCAGAGCTCCTACAATGAGCAGTTCTTC
CDR3aa: CASSPLRTQSSYNEQFF

d_gene: -
abundance: many
j_gene: TRBJ1-4
v_gene: TRBV2
CDR3nt: TGTGCCAGCAGGCTACAGGGTAGCGGAGAAAAACTGTTTTTT
CDR3aa: CASRLQGSGEKLFF

d_gene: -
abundance: few
j_gene: TRBJ2-1
v_gene: TRBV27
CDR3nt: TGTGCCAGCAGCCCCGATGGAACAGTAAGCTCCTACAATGAGCAGTTCTTC
CDR3aa: CASSPDGTVSSYNEQFF

d_gene: -
abundance: many
j_gene: TRBJ1-6
v_gene: TRBV29-1
CDR3nt: TGCAGCGTGGGAGAGGGGAGGCACTCACCCCTCCACTTT
CDR3aa: CSVGEGRHSPLHF

d_gene: TRBD2
abundance: many
j_gene: TRBJ2-4
v_gene: TRBV27
CDR3nt: TGTGCCAGCAGTCCTAATCTGGGACTAGCGGTAGCCAAAAACATTCAGTACTTC
CDR3aa: CASSPNLGLAVAKNIQYF

d_gene: -
abundance: -
j_gene: TRBJ1-5
v_gene: TRBV9
CDR3nt: TGTGCCAGCAGCGGAGGGGGGTATCAGCCCCAGCATTTT
CDR3aa: CASSGGGYQPQHF

d_gene: -
abundance: many
j_gene: TRBJ1-6
v_gene: TRBV28
CDR3nt: TGTGCAAGCGGCGGCCGGGAGAGCTCCTATAATTCACCCCTCCACTTT
CDR3aa: CASGGRESSYNSPLHF

d_gene: TRBD2
abundance: -
j_gene: TRBJ2-7
v_gene: TRBV4-3
CDR3nt: TGCGCCAGCAGCCAAGATGCCGGACTAGCGGGGGGGAAGCAGTACTTC
CDR3aa: CASSQDAGLAGGKQYF

d_gene: TRBD2
abundance: many
j_gene: TRBJ2-3
v_gene: TRBV12-3/TRBV12-4
CDR3nt: TGTGCCAGCAGTTTAGCCCTAGCGGGGAGCACAGATACGCAGTATTTT
CDR3aa: CASSLALAGSTDTQYF

d_gene: -
abundance: many
j_gene: TRBJ1-4
v_gene: TRBV6-5
CDR3nt: TGTGCCAGCAGTTACGGACAGACCGCAACTAATGAAAAACTGTTTTTT
CDR3aa: CASSYGQTATNEKLFF

d_gene: TRBD1
abundance: -
j_gene: TRBJ1-2
v_gene: TRBV6-1
CDR3nt: TGTGCCAGCAGTGAAACAGGGGGATCGTTCTATGGCTACACCTTC
CDR3aa: CASSETGGSFYGYTF

d_gene: TRBD2
abundance: few
j_gene: TRBJ2-7
v_gene: TRBV28
CDR3nt: TGTGCCAGCAGAGTTAGCGGGGGGCCCGGTGAGCAGTACTTC
CDR3aa: CASRVSGGPGEQYF

d_gene: TRBD1
abundance: -
j_gene: TRBJ2-7
v_gene: TRBV27
CDR3nt: TGTGCCAGCAGTGCCGGACAGGGGCTATGGTCCTACGAGCAGTACTTC
CDR3aa: CASSAGQGLWSYEQYF

d_gene: -
abundance: many
j_gene: TRBJ2-1
v_gene: TRBV20-1
CDR3nt: TGCAGTGCGGCTACTATCAGAGGGGGCAATGAGCAGTTCTTC
CDR3aa: CSAATIRGGNEQFF

d_gene: TRBD2
abundance: few
j_gene: TRBJ2-3
v_gene: TRBV4-2
CDR3nt: TGTGCCAGCAGCCCTCCTAGCGGGGGACCCAACCGGAAGACCACAGATACGCAGTATTTT
CDR3aa: CASSPPSGGPNRKTTDTQYF

d_gene: -
abundance: -
j_gene: TRBJ2-3
v_gene: TRBV10-3
CDR3nt: TGTGCCATCAACGGCCAGGGTGTGATAGATACGCAGTATTTT
CDR3aa: CAINGQGVIDTQYF

d_gene: -
abundance: -
j_gene: TRBJ2-4
v_gene: TRBV9
CDR3nt: TGTGCCAGCAGCGAGCAGGGGAGTAAGGCCAAAAACATTCAGTACTTC
CDR3aa: CASSEQGSKAKNIQYF

d_gene: TRBD1
abundance: -
j_gene: TRBJ2-7
v_gene: TRBV6-5
CDR3nt: TGTGCCAGCAAAGACAGGGTCACCTACGAGCAGTACTTC
CDR3aa: CASKDRVTYEQYF

d_gene: TRBD2
abundance: few
j_gene: TRBJ2-1
v_gene: TRBV5-5
CDR3nt: TGTGCCAGCAGCTTAGGGACTAGCGGGGCCTCCAGCTCCTACAATGAGCAGTTCTTC
CDR3aa: CASSLGTSGASSSYNEQFF

d_gene: TRBD1
abundance: few
j_gene: TRBJ1-1
v_gene: TRBV4-2
CDR3nt: TGTGCCAGCAGCCAACAGCCCGGACAGGAGAACACTGAAGCTTTCTTT
CDR3aa: CASSQQPGQENTEAFF

d_gene: -
abundance: -
j_gene: TRBJ2-2
v_gene: TRBV20-1
CDR3nt: TGCAGTGCTAGCGATGTCCGGGACCTATCTAACACCGGGGAGCTGTTTTTT
CDR3aa: CSASDVRDLSNTGELFF

d_gene: -
abundance: few
j_gene: TRBJ2-7
v_gene: TRBV11-2
CDR3nt: TGTGCCAGCAGCAAAGAAGGACTCGTCTACGAGCAGTACTTC
CDR3aa: CASSKEGLVYEQYF

d_gene: -
abundance: -
j_gene: TRBJ1-6
v_gene: TRBV20-1
CDR3nt: TGCAGTGCTAGAGATATCAGTGTTTCACCCCTCCACTTT
CDR3aa: CSARDISVSPLHF

d_gene: -
abundance: -
j_gene: TRBJ2-7
v_gene: TRBV21-1
CDR3nt: TGTGCCAGCAGCCAGTCACCGGGACAGGACTCCTACGAGCAGTACTTC
CDR3aa: CASSQSPGQDSYEQYF

d_gene: -
abundance: -
j_gene: TRBJ2-3
v_gene: TRBV20-1
CDR3nt: TGCAGTGTTCCGACCAGGGGCTACAAGTCAGATACGCAGTATTTT
CDR3aa: CSVPTRGYKSDTQYF

d_gene: -
abundance: -
j_gene: TRBJ2-5
v_gene: TRBV28
CDR3nt: TGTGCCAGCAGTAGCCCAGGCCTGGGAGAGACCCAGTACTTC
CDR3aa: CASSSPGLGETQYF

d_gene: -
abundance: many
j_gene: TRBJ2-3
v_gene: TRBV29-1
CDR3nt: TGCAGCGTTGCAGGCAGACGGGAGGATACGCAGTATTTT
CDR3aa: CSVAGRREDTQYF

d_gene: -
abundance: many
j_gene: TRBJ2-7
v_gene: TRBV20-1
CDR3nt: TGCTCCCAGGGTATCGACGAGCAGTACTTC
CDR3aa: CSQGIDEQYF

d_gene: TRBD1
abundance: -
j_gene: TRBJ2-5
v_gene: TRBV5-4
CDR3nt: TGTGCCAGCAGGCCGGGACAGCAACAAGAGACCCAGTACTTC
CDR3aa: CASRPGQQQETQYF

d_gene: -
abundance: -
j_gene: TRBJ2-5
v_gene: TRBV7-9
CDR3nt: TGTGCCAGCAGCTTAGGGGACTTTGTCTCCGAGACCCAGTACTTC
CDR3aa: CASSLGDFVSETQYF

d_gene: -
abundance: few
j_gene: TRBJ1-1
v_gene: TRBV28
CDR3nt: TGTGCCAGCAGTCCCCCTAGCTTCGACACTGAAGCTTTCTTT
CDR3aa: CASSPPSFDTEAFF

d_gene: TRBD1
abundance: few
j_gene: TRBJ2-5
v_gene: TRBV19
CDR3nt: TGTGCCAGTAGTCCGGGACAGGGAAAAGAGACCCAGTACTTC
CDR3aa: CASSPGQGKETQYF

d_gene: -
abundance: many
j_gene: TRBJ2-1
v_gene: TRBV7-2
CDR3nt: TGTGCCAGCAGCTTGGGGAACCCTAACAATGAGCAGTTCTTC
CDR3aa: CASSLGNPNNEQFF

d_gene: -
abundance: -
j_gene: TRBJ2-1
v_gene: TRBV24-1
CDR3nt: TGTGCCACCAGCGCCGAATATGAGCAGTTCTTC
CDR3aa: CATSAEYEQFF